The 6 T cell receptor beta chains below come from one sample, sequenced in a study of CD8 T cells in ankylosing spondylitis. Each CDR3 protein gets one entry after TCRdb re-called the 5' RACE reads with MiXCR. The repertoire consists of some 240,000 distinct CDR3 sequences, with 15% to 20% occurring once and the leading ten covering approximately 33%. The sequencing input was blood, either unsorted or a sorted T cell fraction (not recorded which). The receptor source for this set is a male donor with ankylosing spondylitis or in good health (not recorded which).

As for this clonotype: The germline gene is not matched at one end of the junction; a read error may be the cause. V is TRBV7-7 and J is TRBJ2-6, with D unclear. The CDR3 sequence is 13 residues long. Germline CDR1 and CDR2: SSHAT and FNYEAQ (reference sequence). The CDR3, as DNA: TGTGCTAGCAGCTTAGCCAGGACCAACGTCCTGACTTTC. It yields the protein CASSLARTNVLTF.

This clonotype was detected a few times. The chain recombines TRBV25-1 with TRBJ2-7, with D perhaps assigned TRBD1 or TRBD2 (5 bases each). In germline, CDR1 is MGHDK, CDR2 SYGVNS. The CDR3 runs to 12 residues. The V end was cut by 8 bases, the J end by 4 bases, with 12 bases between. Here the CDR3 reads CASGTGWYEQYF. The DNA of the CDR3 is TGTGCCAGCGGGACGGGGTGGTACGAGCAGTACTTC.

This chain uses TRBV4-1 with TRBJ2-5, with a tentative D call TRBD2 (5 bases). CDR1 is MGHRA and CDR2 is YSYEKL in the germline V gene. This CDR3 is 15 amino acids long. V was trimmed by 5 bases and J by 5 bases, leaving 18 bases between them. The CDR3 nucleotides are TGCGCCAGCAGCAGGGCGCAGCCGAGAGGGGAGACCCAGTACTTC. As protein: CASSRAQPRGETQYF.

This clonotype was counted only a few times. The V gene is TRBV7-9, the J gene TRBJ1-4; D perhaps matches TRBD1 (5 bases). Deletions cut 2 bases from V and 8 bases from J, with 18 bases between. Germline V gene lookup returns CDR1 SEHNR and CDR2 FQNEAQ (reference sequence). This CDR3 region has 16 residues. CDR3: CASSLLDGGRDEKLFF. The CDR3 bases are TGTGCCAGCAGCTTACTGGATGGGGGAAGAGACGAAAAACTGTTTTTT.

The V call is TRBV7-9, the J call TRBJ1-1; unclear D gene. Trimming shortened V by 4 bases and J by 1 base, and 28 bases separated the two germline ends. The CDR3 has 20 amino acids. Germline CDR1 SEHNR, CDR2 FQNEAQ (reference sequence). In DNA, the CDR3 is TGTGCCAGCAGCTCAGATCTCGCCTCCGGTACCCTCTCGGGGAACACTGAAGCTTTCTTT. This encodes CASSSDLASGTLSGNTEAFF.

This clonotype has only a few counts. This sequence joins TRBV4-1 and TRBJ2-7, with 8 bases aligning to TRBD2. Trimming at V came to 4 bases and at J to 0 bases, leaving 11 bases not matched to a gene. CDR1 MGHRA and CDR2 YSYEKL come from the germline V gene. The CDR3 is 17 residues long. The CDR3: CASSLMAGGLSSYEQYF. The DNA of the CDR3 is TGCGCCAGCAGCCTTATGGCGGGAGGCCTGAGCTCCTACGAGCAGTACTTC.